This T cell receptor (beta chain) was observed in a study of low-dose radiotherapy and immunotherapy resistance in tumors. The overall study: Each patient was administered nivolumab intravenously at 240 mg, which was a flat dose, every two weeks, along with intravenous ipilimumab at 1 mg/kg every six weeks.

This clonotype has a single count. This sample's time point: after trial treatment. Treatment noted: LDRT plus nivolumab, ipilimumab, low-dose cyclophosphamide and aspirin (RACIN trial). The treatment that donors received included nivolumab, ipilimumab, aspirin, low-dose cyclophosphamide and low-dose radiotherapy. The patients who were eligible all carried advanced solid tumors that lacked tumor-infiltrating lymphocytes, meaning the tumors were TIL-negative. TRAV- and TRBV-specific primers were used for first-strand cDNA, which covered alpha and beta chains. The authors amplified TCRs for 20 PCR cycles with a constant-region primer and a V-primer adapter. In vitro transcription amplified the mRNA that had been isolated. TCRdb ran MiXCR on the reads and lists one entry per CDR3 protein. In the table there are roughly 30,000 distinct CDR3 sequences, about 53% of which are singletons. V lost 2 bases and J lost 5, with 12 bases in between. In germline, CDR1 is SGHRS, CDR2 YFSETQ. This CDR3 is built from 14 residues.

This chain links TRBV5-1 with TRBJ2-3; D unresolved. The clonotype was recovered from a male donor with gallbladder cancer. The sequences come from PBMCs, collected after low-dose radiotherapy plus immunotherapy. The DNA for the CDR3 is TGCGCCAGCAGCTTCGGTCCGGGCTTAGATACGCAGTATTTT. Protein product: CASSFGPGLDTQYF.